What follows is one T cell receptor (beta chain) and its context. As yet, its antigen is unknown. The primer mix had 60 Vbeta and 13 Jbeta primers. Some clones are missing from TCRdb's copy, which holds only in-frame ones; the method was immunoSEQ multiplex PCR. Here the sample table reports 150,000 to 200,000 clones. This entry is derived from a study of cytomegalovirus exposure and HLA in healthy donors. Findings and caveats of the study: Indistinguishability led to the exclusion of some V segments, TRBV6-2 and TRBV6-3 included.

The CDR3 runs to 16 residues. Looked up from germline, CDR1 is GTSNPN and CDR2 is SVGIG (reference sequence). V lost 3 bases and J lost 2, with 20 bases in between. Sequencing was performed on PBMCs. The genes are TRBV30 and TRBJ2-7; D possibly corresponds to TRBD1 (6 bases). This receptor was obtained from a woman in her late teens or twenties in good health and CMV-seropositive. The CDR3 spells CAWSEKRTGNPYEQYF. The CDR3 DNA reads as TGTGCCTGGAGCGAAAAACGAACAGGGAATCCCTACGAGCAGTACTTC.